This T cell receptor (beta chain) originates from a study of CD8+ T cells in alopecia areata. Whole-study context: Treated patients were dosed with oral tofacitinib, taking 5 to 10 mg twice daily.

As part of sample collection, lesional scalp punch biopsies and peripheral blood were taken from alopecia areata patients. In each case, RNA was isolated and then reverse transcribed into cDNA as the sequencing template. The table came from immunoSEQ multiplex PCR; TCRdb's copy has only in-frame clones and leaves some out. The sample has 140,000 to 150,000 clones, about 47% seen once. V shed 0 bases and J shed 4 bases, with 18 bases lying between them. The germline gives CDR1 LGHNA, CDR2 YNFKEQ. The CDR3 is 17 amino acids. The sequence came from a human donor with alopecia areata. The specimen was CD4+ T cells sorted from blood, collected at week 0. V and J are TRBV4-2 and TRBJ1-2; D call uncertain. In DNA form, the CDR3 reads TGTGCCAGCAGCCAAGATTTACCTCTCGGGTGGGGCTATGGCTACACCTTC. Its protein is CASSQDLPLGWGYGYTF.